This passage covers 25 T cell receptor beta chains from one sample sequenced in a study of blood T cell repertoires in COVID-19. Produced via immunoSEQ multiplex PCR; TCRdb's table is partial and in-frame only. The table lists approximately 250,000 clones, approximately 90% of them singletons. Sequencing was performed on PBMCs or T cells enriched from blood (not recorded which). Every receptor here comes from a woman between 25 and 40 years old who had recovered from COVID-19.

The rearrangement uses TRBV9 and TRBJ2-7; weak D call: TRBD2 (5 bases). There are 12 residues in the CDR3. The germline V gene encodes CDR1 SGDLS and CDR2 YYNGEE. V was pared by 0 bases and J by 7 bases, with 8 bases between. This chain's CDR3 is CASSVDRGEQYF. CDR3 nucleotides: TGTGCCAGCAGCGTAGACCGCGGGGAGCAGTACTTC.

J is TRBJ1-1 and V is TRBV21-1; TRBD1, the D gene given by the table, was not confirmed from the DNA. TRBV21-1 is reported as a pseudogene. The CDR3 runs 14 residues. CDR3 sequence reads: CASTQGQTNTEAFF. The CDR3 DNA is TGTGCCAGCACCCAGGGACAGACGAACACTGAAGCTTTCTTT.

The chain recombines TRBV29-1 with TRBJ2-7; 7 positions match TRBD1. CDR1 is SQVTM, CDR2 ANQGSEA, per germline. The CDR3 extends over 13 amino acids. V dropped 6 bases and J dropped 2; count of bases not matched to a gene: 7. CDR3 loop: CSVGDRVAYEQYF. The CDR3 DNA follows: TGCAGCGTCGGAGACAGGGTCGCCTACGAGCAGTACTTC.

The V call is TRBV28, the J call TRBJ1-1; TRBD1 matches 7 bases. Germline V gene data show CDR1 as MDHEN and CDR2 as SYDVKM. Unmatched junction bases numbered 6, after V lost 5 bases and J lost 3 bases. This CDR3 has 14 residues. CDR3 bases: TGTGCCAGCAGTCTCCCGGGACAGCACACTGAAGCTTTCTTT. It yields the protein CASSLPGQHTEAFF.

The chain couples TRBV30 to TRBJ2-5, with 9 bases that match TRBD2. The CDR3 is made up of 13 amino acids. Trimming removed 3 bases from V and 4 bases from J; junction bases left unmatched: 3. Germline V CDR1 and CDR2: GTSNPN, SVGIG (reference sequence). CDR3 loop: CAWSGSGRETQYF. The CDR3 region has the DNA TGTGCCTGGAGCGGTAGCGGGAGAGAGACCCAGTACTTC.

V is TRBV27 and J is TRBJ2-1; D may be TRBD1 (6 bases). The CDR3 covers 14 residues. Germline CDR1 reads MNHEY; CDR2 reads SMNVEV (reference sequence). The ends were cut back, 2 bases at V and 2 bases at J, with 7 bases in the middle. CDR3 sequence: CASSLEGAYNEQFF. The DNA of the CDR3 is TGTGCCAGCAGTTTAGAGGGGGCCTACAATGAGCAGTTCTTC.

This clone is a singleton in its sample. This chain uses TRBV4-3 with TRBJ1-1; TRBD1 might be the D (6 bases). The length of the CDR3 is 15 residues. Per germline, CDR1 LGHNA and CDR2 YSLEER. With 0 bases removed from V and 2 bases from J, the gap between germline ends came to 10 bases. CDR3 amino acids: CASSQDGTTNTEAFF. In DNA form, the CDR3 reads TGCGCCAGCAGCCAAGATGGGACAACCAACACTGAAGCTTTCTTT.

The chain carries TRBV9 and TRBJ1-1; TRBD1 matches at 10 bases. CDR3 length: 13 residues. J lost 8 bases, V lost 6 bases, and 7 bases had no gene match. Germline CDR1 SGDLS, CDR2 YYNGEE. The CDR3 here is CASNRQGAGEAFF. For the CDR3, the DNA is TGTGCCAGCAACCGACAGGGGGCAGGAGAAGCTTTCTTT.

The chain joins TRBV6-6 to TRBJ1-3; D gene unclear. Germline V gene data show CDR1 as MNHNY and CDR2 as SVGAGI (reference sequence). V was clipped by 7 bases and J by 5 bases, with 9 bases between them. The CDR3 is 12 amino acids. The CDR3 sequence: CASTRERNTIYF. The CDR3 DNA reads TGTGCCAGCACCCGCGAACGAAACACCATATATTTT.

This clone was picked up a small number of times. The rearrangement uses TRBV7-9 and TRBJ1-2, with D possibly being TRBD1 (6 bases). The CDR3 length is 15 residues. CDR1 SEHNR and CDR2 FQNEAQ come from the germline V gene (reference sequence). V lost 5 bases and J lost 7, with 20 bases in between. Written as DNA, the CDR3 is TGTGCCAGCAGCCCCCCTGGAGCAGGGGCATCTGGCTACACCTTC. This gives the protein CASSPPGAGASGYTF. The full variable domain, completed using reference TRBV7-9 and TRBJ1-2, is DTGVSQNPRHKITKRGQNVTFRCDPISEHNRLYWYRQTLGQGPEFLTYFQNEAQLEKSRLLSDRFSAERPKGSFSTLEIQRTEQGDSAMYLCASSPPGAGASGYTFGSGTRLTVV.

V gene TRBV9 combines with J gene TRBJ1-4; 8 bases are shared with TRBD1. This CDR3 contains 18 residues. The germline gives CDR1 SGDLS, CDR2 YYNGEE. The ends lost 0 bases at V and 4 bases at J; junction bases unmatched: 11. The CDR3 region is CASSVAAGTGLFNEKLFF. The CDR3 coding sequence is TGTGCCAGCAGCGTAGCCGCTGGGACAGGTTTATTTAATGAAAAACTGTTTTTT.

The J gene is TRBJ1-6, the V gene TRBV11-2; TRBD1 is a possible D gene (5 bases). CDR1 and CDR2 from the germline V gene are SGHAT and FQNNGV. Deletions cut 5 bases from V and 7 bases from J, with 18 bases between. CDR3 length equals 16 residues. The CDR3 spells CASSTSRRGGNSPLHF. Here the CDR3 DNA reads TGTGCCAGCAGCACGTCAAGGCGGGGGGGGAATTCACCCCTCCACTTT.

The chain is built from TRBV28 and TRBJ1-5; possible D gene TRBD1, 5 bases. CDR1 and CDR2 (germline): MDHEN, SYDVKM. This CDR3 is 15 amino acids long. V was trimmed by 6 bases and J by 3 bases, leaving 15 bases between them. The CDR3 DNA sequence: TGTGCCAGCAGGACAGTCACATCCATCAATCAGCCCCAGCATTTT. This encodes CASRTVTSINQPQHF.

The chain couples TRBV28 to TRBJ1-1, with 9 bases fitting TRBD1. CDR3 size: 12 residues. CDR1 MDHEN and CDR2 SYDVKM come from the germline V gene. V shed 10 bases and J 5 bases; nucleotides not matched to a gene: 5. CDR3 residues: CATRQGGTEAFF. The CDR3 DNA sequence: TGTGCCACCAGACAGGGGGGTACTGAAGCTTTCTTT.

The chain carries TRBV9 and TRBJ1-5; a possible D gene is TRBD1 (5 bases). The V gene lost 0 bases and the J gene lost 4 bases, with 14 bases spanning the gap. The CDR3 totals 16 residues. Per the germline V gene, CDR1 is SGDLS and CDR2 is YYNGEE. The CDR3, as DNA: TGTGCCAGCAGCGTAGGAGGAGGGGACGGGAATCAGCCCCAGCATTTT. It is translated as CASSVGGGDGNQPQHF.

This chain's CDR3 is CAWSRLLRGYTF. The CDR3, as DNA: TGTGCCTGGAGTCGCCTTCTCCGGGGCTACACCTTC. The chain couples TRBV30 to TRBJ1-2; D unclear. The CDR3 extends over 12 amino acids. Germline V gives CDR1 GTSNPN, CDR2 SVGIG (reference sequence). V shed 2 bases and J shed 8 bases, with 12 bases lying between them.

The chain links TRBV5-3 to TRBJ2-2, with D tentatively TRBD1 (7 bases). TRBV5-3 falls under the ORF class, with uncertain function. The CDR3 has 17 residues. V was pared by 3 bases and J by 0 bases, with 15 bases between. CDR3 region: CARSCQGDSANTGELFF. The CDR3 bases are TGTGCCAGAAGCTGCCAGGGGGACTCAGCGAACACCGGGGAGCTGTTTTTT.

The CDR3 is CAREPLAGGPHECTDTQYF. For the CDR3, the DNA is TGTGCCAGGGAACCTCTAGCGGGAGGGCCCCACGAATGCACAGATACGCAGTATTTT. The chain is built from TRBV28 and TRBJ2-3, with 12 bases fitting TRBD2. The CDR3 runs 19 residues. Germline V gives CDR1 MDHEN, CDR2 SYDVKM. With 9 bases clipped from V and 1 base from J, the junction kept 17 bases outside the gene matches.

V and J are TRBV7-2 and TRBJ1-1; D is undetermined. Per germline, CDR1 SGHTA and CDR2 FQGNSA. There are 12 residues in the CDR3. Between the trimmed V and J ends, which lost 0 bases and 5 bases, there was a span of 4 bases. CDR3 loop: CASSLAQTEAFF. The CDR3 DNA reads TGTGCCAGCAGCTTAGCCCAGACTGAAGCTTTCTTT. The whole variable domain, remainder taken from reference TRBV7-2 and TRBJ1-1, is GAGVSQSPSNKVTEKGKDVELRCDPISGHTALYWYRQSLGQGLEFLIYFQGNSAPDKSGLPSDRFSAERTGGSVSTLTIQRTQQEDSAVYLCASSLAQTEAFFGQGTRLTVV.

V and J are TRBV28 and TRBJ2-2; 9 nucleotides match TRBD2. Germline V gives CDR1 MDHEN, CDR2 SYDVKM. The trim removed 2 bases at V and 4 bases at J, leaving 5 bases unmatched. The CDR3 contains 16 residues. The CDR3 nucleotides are TGTGCCAGCAGTTTAGCGGGAGGGTCGGGCACCGGGGAGCTGTTTTTT. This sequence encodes CASSLAGGSGTGELFF.

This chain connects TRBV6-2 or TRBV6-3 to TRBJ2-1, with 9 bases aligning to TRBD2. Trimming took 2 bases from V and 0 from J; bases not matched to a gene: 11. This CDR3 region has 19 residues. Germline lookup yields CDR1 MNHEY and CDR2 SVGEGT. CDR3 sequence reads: CASSYELASGIRSYNEQFF. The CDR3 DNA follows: TGTGCCAGCAGTTACGAGTTGGCTAGCGGGATTCGCTCCTACAATGAGCAGTTCTTC.

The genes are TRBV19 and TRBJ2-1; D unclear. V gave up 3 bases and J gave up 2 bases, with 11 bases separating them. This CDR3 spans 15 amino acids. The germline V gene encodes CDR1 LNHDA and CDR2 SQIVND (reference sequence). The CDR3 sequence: CASSIDNFPYNEQFF. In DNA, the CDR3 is TGTGCCAGTAGTATTGACAACTTCCCCTACAATGAGCAGTTCTTC.

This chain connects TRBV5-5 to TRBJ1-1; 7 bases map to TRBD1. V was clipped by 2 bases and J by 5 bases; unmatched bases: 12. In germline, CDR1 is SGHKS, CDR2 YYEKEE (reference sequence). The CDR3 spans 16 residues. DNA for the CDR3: TGTGCCAGCAGCTTTGGCCTCTATGCACAGGGGACTGAAGCTTTCTTT. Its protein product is CASSFGLYAQGTEAFF.

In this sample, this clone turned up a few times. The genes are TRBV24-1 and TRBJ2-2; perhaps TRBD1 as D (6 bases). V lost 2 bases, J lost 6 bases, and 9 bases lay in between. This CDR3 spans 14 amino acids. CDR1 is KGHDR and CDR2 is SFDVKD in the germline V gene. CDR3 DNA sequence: TGTGCCACCAGTGATTATTGGGGGCCCGGGGAGCTGTTTTTT. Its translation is CATSDYWGPGELFF.

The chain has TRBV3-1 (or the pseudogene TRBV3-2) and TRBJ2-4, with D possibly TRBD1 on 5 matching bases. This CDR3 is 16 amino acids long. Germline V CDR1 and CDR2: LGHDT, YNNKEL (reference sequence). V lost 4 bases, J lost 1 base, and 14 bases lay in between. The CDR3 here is CASSLQGIVAKNIQYF. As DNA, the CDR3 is TGTGCCAGCAGCCTCCAGGGTATTGTTGCCAAAAACATTCAGTACTTC.